A selection of T cell receptor beta chains follows, all from one sample in a study of shared clonotypes between healthy human individuals. Clones were read by immunoSEQ multiplex PCR, and TCRdb kept only the in-frame ones, dropping some. The profile covers more than 2 million clones, with 95% appearing a single time and over 0.1% taken by the ten largest. Sequences were obtained from naive CD4+ T cells sorted from blood. These receptors were obtained from a man aged 18 to 30 in good health. The CDR3 runs from the conserved cysteine through the conserved F or W. The order of the fields is clone size, J gene, D gene, V gene, CDR3 protein, CDR3 DNA. A D gene is named only where the DNA matches it firmly. Expanded clones are given a class, and other clones once, few, many or no size at all.

abundance: NA; j_gene: TRBJ2-7; d_gene: NA; v_gene: TRBV2; CDR3aa: CASSVLRSYEQYF; CDR3nt: TGTGCCAGCAGTGTACTACGCTCCTACGAGCAGTACTTC
abundance: NA; j_gene: TRBJ1-2; d_gene: TRBD1; v_gene: TRBV5-6; CDR3aa: CASSLDKGARGYTF; CDR3nt: TGTGCCAGCAGCCTGGATAAGGGGGCGAGGGGCTACACCTTC
abundance: NA; j_gene: TRBJ2-1; d_gene: NA; v_gene: TRBV30; CDR3aa: CASTPSSYNEQFF; CDR3nt: TGTGCCTCTACACCGAGCTCCTACAATGAGCAGTTCTTC
abundance: NA; j_gene: TRBJ1-3; d_gene: NA; v_gene: TRBV7-2; CDR3aa: CASTGNGRNTIYF; CDR3nt: TGTGCCAGCACCGGGAATGGGCGAAACACCATATATTTT
abundance: NA; j_gene: TRBJ2-1; d_gene: TRBD2; v_gene: TRBV7-2; CDR3aa: CASSLLPIQLAGGNNEQFF; CDR3nt: TGTGCCAGCAGCTTGCTCCCTATACAACTAGCGGGAGGGAACAATGAGCAGTTCTTC
abundance: NA; j_gene: TRBJ1-6; d_gene: NA; v_gene: TRBV11-2; CDR3aa: CASGRPGQSPLHF; CDR3nt: TGTGCCAGCGGCCGTCCAGGTCAATCACCCCTCCACTTT
abundance: few; j_gene: TRBJ2-3; d_gene: NA; v_gene: TRBV9; CDR3aa: CASSVDGSTDTQYF; CDR3nt: TGTGCCAGCAGCGTAGACGGGAGCACAGATACGCAGTATTTT
abundance: NA; j_gene: TRBJ1-2; d_gene: TRBD1; v_gene: TRBV25-1; CDR3aa: CASSEYILAGGNGYTF; CDR3nt: TGTGCCAGCAGTGAATATATTCTTGCAGGGGGCAATGGCTACACCTTC
abundance: NA; j_gene: TRBJ2-3; d_gene: NA; v_gene: TRBV5-1; CDR3aa: CASSLSHSTDTQYF; CDR3nt: TGCGCCAGCAGCTTGTCCCACAGCACAGATACGCAGTATTTT
abundance: once; j_gene: TRBJ2-3; d_gene: NA; v_gene: TRBV5-1; CDR3aa: CASSWMGDLLIRSTDTQYF; CDR3nt: TGCGCCAGCAGCTGGATGGGTGATCTCCTCATCCGCAGCACAGATACGCAGTATTTT
abundance: NA; j_gene: TRBJ1-5; d_gene: NA; v_gene: TRBV5-6; CDR3aa: CASSLFRASWDQPQHF; CDR3nt: TGTGCCAGCAGCTTGTTCCGGGCGTCCTGGGATCAGCCCCAGCATTTT
abundance: NA; j_gene: TRBJ1-3; d_gene: NA; v_gene: TRBV14; CDR3aa: CASSQGSGLLSGNTIYF; CDR3nt: TGTGCCAGCAGCCAAGGTTCGGGTCTACTCTCTGGAAACACCATATATTTT
abundance: few; j_gene: TRBJ2-3; d_gene: TRBD2; v_gene: TRBV10-3; CDR3aa: CAIRSGTSGTDTQYF; CDR3nt: TGTGCCATCAGATCCGGGACTAGCGGCACAGATACGCAGTATTTT
abundance: NA; j_gene: TRBJ1-5; d_gene: NA; v_gene: TRBV2; CDR3aa: CASSDYPDQPQHF; CDR3nt: TGTGCCAGCAGTGACTACCCGGATCAGCCCCAGCATTTT
abundance: NA; j_gene: TRBJ1-2; d_gene: NA; v_gene: TRBV5-1; CDR3aa: CASSPAGYGYTF; CDR3nt: TGCGCCAGCAGTCCGGCAGGCTATGGCTACACCTTC
abundance: NA; j_gene: TRBJ2-7; d_gene: NA; v_gene: TRBV27; CDR3aa: CASSLYRSSYEQYF; CDR3nt: TGTGCCAGCAGTTTATATAGGAGCTCCTACGAGCAGTACTTC
abundance: NA; j_gene: TRBJ1-6; d_gene: NA; v_gene: TRBV13; CDR3aa: CASSLEPRGSPLHF; CDR3nt: TGTGCCAGCAGCTTAGAACCGAGGGGTTCACCCCTCCACTTT
abundance: NA; j_gene: TRBJ2-7; d_gene: NA; v_gene: TRBV14; CDR3aa: CASSPHRNNYEQYF; CDR3nt: TGTGCCAGCAGCCCCCACAGGAATAACTACGAGCAGTACTTC
abundance: few; j_gene: TRBJ1-6; d_gene: TRBD1; v_gene: TRBV19; CDR3aa: CASRGQGDSPLHF; CDR3nt: TGTGCCAGTAGAGGACAGGGTGATTCACCCCTCCACTTT
abundance: NA; j_gene: TRBJ2-7; d_gene: NA; v_gene: TRBV20-1; CDR3aa: CSAWDDYEQYF; CDR3nt: TGCAGTGCTTGGGATGACTACGAGCAGTACTTC
abundance: NA; j_gene: TRBJ2-7; d_gene: TRBD1; v_gene: TRBV10-3; CDR3aa: CAISGDRAGNEQYF; CDR3nt: TGTGCCATCAGTGGGGACAGGGCAGGCAACGAGCAGTACTTC
abundance: NA; j_gene: TRBJ1-6; d_gene: NA; v_gene: TRBV11-2; CDR3aa: CASSLGQGTYSPLHF; CDR3nt: TGTGCCAGCAGCTTGGGGCAGGGAACGTATTCACCCCTCCACTTT
abundance: once; j_gene: TRBJ1-6; d_gene: NA; v_gene: TRBV11-2; CDR3aa: CASSLGYNSPLHF; CDR3nt: TGTGCCAGCAGCTTAGGATATAATTCACCCCTCCACTTT
abundance: NA; j_gene: TRBJ2-1; d_gene: TRBD2; v_gene: TRBV19; CDR3aa: CASSTYLGGEGSYNEQFF; CDR3nt: TGTGCCAGTAGTACCTATCTAGGAGGGGAGGGCTCCTACAATGAGCAGTTCTTC
abundance: NA; j_gene: TRBJ1-4; d_gene: TRBD1; v_gene: TRBV7-9; CDR3aa: CASSLVLGQGSTNEKLFF; CDR3nt: TGTGCCAGCAGCTTAGTGTTGGGACAGGGTTCAACTAATGAAAAACTGTTTTTT
abundance: NA; j_gene: TRBJ2-7; d_gene: NA; v_gene: TRBV2; CDR3aa: CASRGTSYEQYF; CDR3nt: TGTGCCAGCAGGGGTACTAGCTACGAGCAGTACTTC
abundance: NA; j_gene: TRBJ2-5; d_gene: NA; v_gene: TRBV28; CDR3aa: CASMRDQETQYF; CDR3nt: TGTGCCAGCATGAGAGACCAAGAGACCCAGTACTTC
abundance: NA; j_gene: TRBJ1-1; d_gene: NA; v_gene: TRBV2; CDR3aa: CAIQNRATNTEAFF; CDR3nt: TGTGCCATACAGAACAGGGCCACGAACACTGAAGCTTTCTTT
abundance: NA; j_gene: TRBJ2-7; d_gene: TRBD2; v_gene: TRBV7-2; CDR3aa: CASSLDIGLAGVEQYF; CDR3nt: TGTGCCAGCAGCTTAGATATAGGACTAGCGGGAGTCGAGCAGTACTTC